These 13 T cell receptor beta chains were sequenced from one sample in a study of PD-1 blockade in classical Hodgkin lymphoma. TCRdb keeps only in-frame clones here, not all; method: immunoSEQ multiplex PCR. This sample has over 25,000 clones; around 72% occur once, and the top ten carry 3% to 4.5%. Time point noted: cycle 4 day 1 (C4D1), after more than five weeks of nivolumab. Each patient experienced a relapse that followed autologous stem cell transplantation, and brentuximab vedotin exposure varied. Specimen: peripheral blood mononuclear cells (PBMCs), collected before the fourth cycle of nivolumab. Source of these receptors: a human donor with classical Hodgkin lymphoma.

The count of this clone is one. The rearrangement joins TRBV7-8 to TRBJ2-5; D is ambiguous. The CDR3 spans 14 residues. Germline CDR1 and CDR2: SGHVS and FQNEAQ. V lost 6 bases and J 6 bases, leaving 17 bases between the germline ends. The CDR3 is CASSSPDGKKTQYF. The CDR3 region has the DNA TGTGCCAGCAGTTCCCCTGACGGAAAGAAGACCCAGTACTTC.

The chain recombines TRBV28 with TRBJ1-1; no clear D gene. This CDR3 has 13 amino acids. CDR1 and CDR2 (germline): MDHEN, SYDVKM. The ends were cut back, 2 bases at V and 2 bases at J, with 6 bases in the middle. The CDR3 DNA sequence: TGTGCCAGCAGTTTAGAGAGTAACACTGAAGCTTTCTTT. This gives the protein CASSLESNTEAFF.

This clone counts as medium-sized (0.01 to 0.1%). The genes are TRBV4-3 and TRBJ1-2; D is unclear. Germline loops: CDR1 LGHNA, CDR2 YSLEER. The CDR3 spans 16 residues. Trimming removed 0 bases from V and 6 bases from J, with 17 bases in between. The CDR3 loop is CASSQEFWAGEDGYTF. The CDR3, as DNA: TGCGCCAGCAGCCAAGAGTTTTGGGCAGGAGAAGATGGCTACACCTTC.

Only a few counts were recorded for this clone. The chain couples TRBV28 to TRBJ1-1; D remains ambiguous. The CDR3 consists of 13 residues. The V end lost 5 bases, the J end lost 0 bases, and 7 bases lay between the germline ends. Germline V CDR1 and CDR2: MDHEN, SYDVKM. CDR3 nucleotide sequence: TGTGCCAGCAGTCTGGCATTGAACACTGAAGCTTTCTTT. It specifies CASSLALNTEAFF.

This clone was seen only once. The chain recombines TRBV16 with TRBJ1-5; tentative D call: TRBD1 (5 bases). Germline V gives CDR1 KGHSY, CDR2 FQNENV. This CDR3 has 18 residues. V lost 0 bases and J 0 bases, leaving 15 bases between the germline ends. The CDR3 DNA follows: TGTGCCAGCAGCCAATCGAGGGGCGCCCCTTATAGCAATCAGCCCCAGCATTTT. Residues: CASSQSRGAPYSNQPQHF.

This sequence joins TRBV28 and TRBJ1-6; TRBD1 matches at 7 bases. The trim removed 4 bases at V and 3 bases at J, leaving 12 bases unmatched. This CDR3 has 18 residues. CDR1 and CDR2 from the germline V gene are MDHEN and SYDVKM. CDR3 residues: CASSSDVERDSYNSPLHF. CDR3 DNA sequence: TGTGCCAGCAGTTCGGACGTAGAAAGGGACAGCTATAATTCACCCCTCCACTTT.

The gene calls are TRBV7-6 and TRBJ2-7; D unresolved. The germline V gene has CDR1 SGHVS and CDR2 FNYEAQ. There are 14 residues in the CDR3. V lost 3 bases and J 1 base, leaving 10 bases between the germline ends. This CDR3 reads CASSLIPESYEQYF. CDR3 coding DNA: TGTGCCAGCAGCTTGATACCCGAATCCTACGAGCAGTACTTC.

The genes are TRBV6-5 and TRBJ1-5; D might be TRBD1 (6 bases). V gave up 6 bases and J gave up 0 bases, with 12 bases separating them. The CDR3 sequence is 15 residues long. From germline, CDR1 is MNHEY and CDR2 SVGAGI. CDR3 loop: CASRDRGHSNQPQHF. The CDR3 nucleotides read TGTGCCAGCAGAGATAGGGGACATAGCAATCAGCCCCAGCATTTT.

The chain recombines TRBV9 with TRBJ2-1; 10 bases match TRBD2. V lost 3 bases, J lost 4 bases, and 7 bases stayed unmatched. The germline CDR1 and CDR2 sequences are SGDLS and YYNGEE. The length of the CDR3 is 16 residues. CDR3: CASSETPGLAYNEQFF. The CDR3 DNA follows: TGTGCCAGCAGCGAAACTCCGGGACTAGCGTACAATGAGCAGTTCTTC.

The rearrangement joins TRBV7-2 to TRBJ2-7; 8 bases fit TRBD1. J was trimmed by 5 bases and V by 5 bases; bases with no gene match: 8. In germline, CDR1 is SGHTA, CDR2 FQGNSA. CDR3 size: 14 residues. The CDR3 DNA reads TGTGCCAGCAGCCTCCTCTGGACAGGGAACGAGCAGTACTTC. This gives the protein CASSLLWTGNEQYF.

Details on this clone: The same CDR3 also results from other DNA sequences found in this sample. This chain joins TRBV5-1 and TRBJ2-3; D is unclear. Trimming took off 1 base at V and 2 bases at J, with 8 bases between the two ends. This CDR3 has 14 amino acids. Germline CDR1 is SGHRS and CDR2 is YFSETQ. The CDR3 reads CASSLQAPTDTQYF. In DNA, the CDR3 is TGCGCCAGCAGCTTGCAAGCCCCCACAGATACGCAGTATTTT.

This clone is deemed medium-sized (0.01 to 0.1%). The chain recombines TRBV7-9 with TRBJ1-6; D is ambiguous. V lost 1 base and J lost 6, with 4 bases in between. This CDR3 spans 13 amino acids. Germline CDR1 and CDR2: SEHNR and FQNEAQ (reference sequence). CDR3: CASSLGGNSPLHF. The CDR3 bases are TGTGCCAGCAGCTTAGGGGGTAATTCACCCCTCCACTTT.

In its sample, this clone was seen a few times. The genes are TRBV5-4 and TRBJ1-3; no reliable D call. CDR1 and CDR2 from the germline V gene are SGHNT and YYREEE (reference sequence). V was trimmed by 1 base and J by 8 bases, leaving 7 bases between them. The CDR3 contains 12 residues. This CDR3 reads CASSLNRDTIYF. Here the CDR3 DNA reads TGTGCCAGCAGCTTGAATCGAGACACCATATATTTT.